The 6 T cell receptor beta chains presented below share a single source sample, sequenced in a study of technical replicates of blood from several donors. Measured with immunoSEQ multiplex PCR; TCRdb has only the in-frame clones, and not every one. The data show roughly 67,000 clones, about 98% seen once. The sequenced sample was T cells isolated from PBMCs. These receptors all stem from a human donor in good health.

The chain employs TRBV7-8 and TRBJ1-1, with unresolved D. Germline-derived CDR1 and CDR2 are SGHVS and FQNEAQ. This CDR3 spans 12 amino acids. Trimming pared 4 bases from V and 10 bases from J, leaving 13 bases between. The CDR3 DNA follows: TGTGCCAGCAGCTACCCGGGGAAGGGAGCTTTCTTT. The encoded protein is CASSYPGKGAFF. Supplemented by reference TRBV7-8 and TRBJ1-1, the full variable domain reads GAGVSQSPRYKVAKRGQDVALRCDPISGHVSLFWYQQALGQGPEFLTYFQNEAQLDKSGLPSDRFFAERPEGSVSTLKIQRTQQEDSAVYLCASSYPGKGAFFGQGTRLTVV.

V usage is TRBV5-6 and J usage is TRBJ2-7; TRBD1 aligns across 8 bases. This CDR3 comprises 15 residues. Losses at the gene ends were 3 bases for V and 4 bases for J; bases not matched to a gene: 9. Germline V lookup: CDR1 SGHDT, CDR2 YYEEEE. CDR3 DNA: TGTGCCAGCAGCTCTATGACAGGGGTACCGTACGAGCAGTACTTC. Protein: CASSSMTGVPYEQYF.

The chain employs TRBV2 and TRBJ2-5; TRBD2 aligns across 8 bases. The CDR3 has 15 amino acids. Germline V gives CDR1 SNHLY, CDR2 FYNNEI. Trimming removed 6 bases from V and 2 bases from J; junction bases left unmatched: 8. CDR3 DNA: TGTGCCAGCAGGGCGGGGACTAGGCGACAAGAGACCCAGTACTTC. This encodes CASRAGTRRQETQYF.

This sequence joins TRBV4-1 and TRBJ1-5; D perhaps matches TRBD1 (6 bases). The length of the CDR3 is 15 residues. Germline loops: CDR1 MGHRA, CDR2 YSYEKL. The CDR3 sequence is CVRGGSGDSNQPQHF. Written as DNA, the CDR3 is TGCGTCCGGGGGGGTTCAGGGGATAGCAATCAGCCCCAGCATTTT.

The gene calls are TRBV29-1 and TRBJ2-3; no clear D gene. This CDR3 is 13 amino acids long. The germline V gene encodes CDR1 SQVTM and CDR2 ANQGSEA. Trimming took 4 bases from V and 1 from J, leaving 9 bases between them. The CDR3 region is CSVVAKRTDTQYF. CDR3 in DNA: TGCAGCGTTGTGGCCAAACGCACAGATACGCAGTATTTT.

The chain carries TRBV29-1 and TRBJ2-1; 9 positions agree with TRBD2. J was trimmed by 7 bases and V by 0 bases; bases with no gene match: 7. CDR3 length: 15 residues. Germline V gene data show CDR1 as SQVTM and CDR2 as ANQGSEA. The DNA of the CDR3 is TGCAGCGTTGAAGATTTAACTAGCGGGTATAATGAGCAGTTCTTC. It encodes CSVEDLTSGYNEQFF.